These 10 T cell receptor beta chains were all obtained from the same sample, sequenced in a study of shared clonotypes between healthy human individuals. Sequenced by immunoSEQ multiplex PCR; TCRdb stores in-frame clones only, minus some. The sample holds about 2.4 million clones, 93% seen once. Sequencing was done on a sample of naive CD4+ T cells from PBMCs. Subset given: CD45RA+ positively selected. The receptors stem from a man aged 18 to 29 in good health. Some clones in this sample may be carry-over from other donors' samples.

This chain connects TRBV10-3 to TRBJ2-7; 11 bases fit TRBD2. Germline CDR1 and CDR2: ENHRY and SYGVKD. V lost 11 bases and J lost 4; bases outside the gene matches: 7. This CDR3 region has 13 residues. CDR3 region: CALSSSGRYEQYF. The CDR3 nucleotides are TGTGCCCTCTCCTCTAGCGGGAGGTACGAGCAGTACTTC.

The V and J genes are TRBV18 and TRBJ1-2, with D maybe TRBD1 (5 bases). The CDR3 runs 20 residues. Germline V CDR1 and CDR2: KGHSH, LQKENI. V was cut by 2 bases and J by 0 bases, with 25 bases left in between. DNA for the CDR3: TGTGCCAGCTCACCAATGGGCCCCTCGGGGAGGGGCTCTACTAACTATGGCTACACCTTC. This translates into CASSPMGPSGRGSTNYGYTF.

The chain employs TRBV7-2 and TRBJ2-2, with 12 bases matching TRBD2. CDR3 length: 17 residues. The germline V gene encodes CDR1 SGHTA and CDR2 FQGNSA. Trimming at V came to 5 bases and at J to 5 bases, leaving 9 bases not matched to a gene. Written as DNA, the CDR3 is TGTGCCAGCAGCCGCGCCCTGGGGACTAGCGGGACCGGGGAGCTGTTTTTT. Amino acids: CASSRALGTSGTGELFF.

The chain recombines TRBV10-2 with TRBJ2-1, with D perhaps assigned TRBD1 or TRBD2 (5 bases each). The ends were cut back, 10 bases at V and 8 bases at J, with 12 bases in the middle. Per germline, CDR1 WSHSY and CDR2 SAAADI. The CDR3 has 11 residues. CDR3 loop: CATQLGDEQFF. The CDR3 nucleotides read TGCGCCACCCAACTAGGGGATGAGCAGTTCTTC.

As concerns this clone: One end of the junction does not line up with germline, which may come from a read error. The rearrangement uses TRBV7-9 and TRBJ2-1; either TRBD1 or TRBD2 may fit D (6 bases each). The CDR3 consists of 15 residues. Germline V lookup: CDR1 SEHNR, CDR2 FQNEAQ (reference sequence). CDR3 region: CASSLGGGTYNEQFF. The CDR3 region has the DNA TGTGCCAGCAGTTTAGGAGGGGGAACCTACAATGAGCAGTTCTTC.

The rearrangement links TRBV19 to TRBJ1-5; D remains ambiguous. The CDR3 is made up of 15 amino acids. Trimming cost V 3 bases and J 6 bases, with 15 bases left between them. Germline V gene data show CDR1 as LNHDA and CDR2 as SQIVND (reference sequence). CDR3 in amino acids: CASSIEVGLGQPQHF. As DNA, the CDR3 is TGTGCCAGTAGTATCGAAGTCGGGCTCGGTCAGCCCCAGCATTTT. The complete variable domain, with remaining parts taken from reference TRBV19 and TRBJ1-5, reads DGGITQSPKYLFRKEGQNVTLSCEQNLNHDAMYWYRQDPGQGLRLIYYSQIVNDFQKGDIAEGYSVSREKKESFPLTVTSAQKNPTAFYLCASSIEVGLGQPQHFGDGTRLSIL.

The genes are TRBV4-1 and TRBJ2-7, with 7 bases fitting TRBD2. The CDR3 extends over 15 amino acids. Trimming removed 6 bases from V and 5 bases from J; junction bases left unmatched: 13. The germline V gene has CDR1 MGHRA and CDR2 YSYEKL. CDR3 amino acids: CASRGLREGGHEQYF. The CDR3 nucleotides are TGCGCCAGCAGAGGTCTTAGGGAGGGCGGCCACGAGCAGTACTTC.

V and J are TRBV7-3 and TRBJ2-1, with 7 bases aligning to TRBD2. Germline V gene sequence: CDR1 SGHTA, CDR2 FQGTGA. J gave up 9 bases and V 5 bases, and 13 bases lay outside the gene matches. The CDR3 totals 15 residues. CDR3 residues: CASSLSLGRAGEQFF. CDR3 DNA sequence: TGTGCCAGCAGCCTCTCCCTTGGGAGGGCGGGTGAGCAGTTCTTC.

V is TRBV6-5 and J is TRBJ2-7; 12 bases line up with TRBD2. J was trimmed by 5 bases and V by 5 bases; bases with no gene match: 7. Germline CDR1 MNHEY, CDR2 SVGAGI. The CDR3 has 15 amino acids. CDR3 in amino acids: CASSPLAGGRNEQYF. DNA of the CDR3: TGTGCCAGCAGTCCCCTAGCGGGAGGGCGGAACGAGCAGTACTTC.

The chain recombines TRBV6-5 with TRBJ1-2; 7 bases are shared with TRBD1. The J segment lost 3 bases and the V segment lost 2 bases, leaving 3 bases of the junction unmatched. Germline V CDR1 and CDR2: MNHEY, SVGAGI. This CDR3 spans 14 amino acids. CDR3 residues: CASSYEGAHYGYTF. The DNA of the CDR3 is TGTGCCAGCAGTTACGAGGGGGCCCACTATGGCTACACCTTC.